The clone carrying this T cell receptor (beta chain) has more than one count but fewer than ten. Its specificity is unknown. The entry originates in a study of molecular identifiers for immune sequencing clone quantification. Study-level background: Naive CD8 cell RNA, from 20,000 or 100,000 cells, was split five ways in replicates, with four sequenced.

Naive CD8 T cells, phenotype CD8+CD4-CCR7+CD45RA+, were sorted. Germline lookup yields CDR1 MNHNS and CDR2 SASEGT. Trimming took 4 bases from V and 0 from J, leaving 10 bases between them. The length of the CDR3 is 14 residues. Study-level points and caveats: Highly expanded clone sizes could end up underestimated if a barcode were shared by identical TCR molecules. Clones above 20 RNA copies held over 98% of effector molecules, under 1% in naive cells.

TCRdb re-analysed the PCR reads in MiXCR, keeping a single row per CDR3 protein. The sample has over 35,000 distinct CDR3 sequences, around 18% seen once. The material sequenced was naive CD8+ T cells from blood, with Jurkat cell RNA spiked in. Regarding subset: FACS-sorted CD8+CD4-CCR7+CD45RA+ naive T cells. This receptor was taken from a human donor in good health. Some libraries in this study had Jurkat cell RNA spiked in. The gene calls are TRBV6-1 and TRBJ2-7; D not resolved. CDR3: CASSVRLSSYEQYF. CDR3 nucleotides: TGTGCCAGCAGTGTTCGACTCAGCTCCTACGAGCAGTACTTC.